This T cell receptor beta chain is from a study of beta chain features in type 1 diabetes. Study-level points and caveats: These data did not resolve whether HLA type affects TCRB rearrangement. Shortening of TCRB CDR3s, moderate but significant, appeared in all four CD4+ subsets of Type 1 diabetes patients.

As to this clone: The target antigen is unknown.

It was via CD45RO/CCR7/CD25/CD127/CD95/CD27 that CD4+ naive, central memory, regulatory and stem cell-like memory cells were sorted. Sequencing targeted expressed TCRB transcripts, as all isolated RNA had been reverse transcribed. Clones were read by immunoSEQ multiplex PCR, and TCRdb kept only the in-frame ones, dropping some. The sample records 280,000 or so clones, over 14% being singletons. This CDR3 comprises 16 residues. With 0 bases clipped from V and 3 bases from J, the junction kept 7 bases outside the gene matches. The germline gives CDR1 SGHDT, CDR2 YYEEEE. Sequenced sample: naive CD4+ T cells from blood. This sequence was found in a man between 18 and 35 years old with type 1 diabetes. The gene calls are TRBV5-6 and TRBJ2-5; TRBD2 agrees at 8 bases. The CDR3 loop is CASSLERGSVKETQYF. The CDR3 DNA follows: TGTGCCAGCAGCTTGGAGCGGGGGAGCGTCAAAGAGACCCAGTACTTC.